The clone carrying this T cell receptor beta chain showed up just once. These data are taken from a study of blood T cell repertoires in COVID-19. Study overall: Acute and convalescent COVID-19 specimens originated in the United States, Italy and Spain. From T cells, B-cell-depleted T cells, or PBMCs came the material, which was cDNA or gDNA.

The CDR3 runs 15 residues. V shed 3 bases, J shed 5 bases, and the junction held 6 bases outside the gene matches. Germline CDR1 is LGHDT and CDR2 is YNNKEL (reference sequence). Original data processing: Quantification of nucleated cells was approximated via reference gene primer amplification. Generated by immunoSEQ multiplex PCR, the TCRdb table keeps only in-frame clones and is missing some. The V and J calls and clone size come from that table; D and trimming were worked out from the DNA. The table lists over 100,000 clones, around 90% of them singletons. This sequence originates from a man in his forties or fifties with active COVID-19. Material: peripheral blood. The rearrangement links TRBV3-1 (or the pseudogene TRBV3-2) to TRBJ2-5; 10 positions match TRBD2. This CDR3 reads CASSQERGGPETQYF. The DNA for the CDR3 is TGTGCCAGCAGCCAGGAGCGGGGGGGCCCGGAGACCCAGTACTTC.